The rows below give T cell receptor beta chains drawn from one sample of a study of T cells in Graves' hyperthyroidism and ophthalmopathy. TCRdb re-derived calls from the multiplex PCR reads in MiXCR, one entry per CDR3 protein. The sample includes under 350,000 distinct CDR3 sequences, around a sixth of them seen just once. Sequencing used blood. The receptors come from a woman aged 45 to 65 with Graves' hyperthyroidism. Both conserved end residues are part of each CDR3. The D gene is left open where the match is weak. The size field is filled for only some rows; it gives once, few, many or a size class.

j_gene	d_gene	v_gene	abundance	CDR3aa	CDR3nt
TRBJ1-5	NA	TRBV5-1	NA	CASTHQPQHF	TGCGCCAGCACCCATCAGCCCCAGCATTTT
TRBJ2-7	TRBD1	TRBV18	NA	CASSPDRGIYEQYF	TGTGCCAGCTCACCAGACAGGGGCATCTACGAGCAGTACTTC
TRBJ2-7	NA	TRBV20-1	NA	CSARFEGTSYEQYF	TGCAGTGCTAGATTTGAGGGGACGTCCTACGAGCAGTACTTC
TRBJ1-2	NA	TRBV5-1	NA	CASSFDTSYYGYTF	TGCGCCAGCAGCTTTGACACCTCGTACTATGGCTACACCTTC
TRBJ2-1	NA	TRBV24-1	NA	CATTSSSYNEQFF	TGTGCCACCACTAGCAGCTCCTACAATGAGCAGTTCTTC
TRBJ2-5	NA	TRBV12-3/TRBV12-4	NA	CASSFDPVSETQYF	TGTGCCAGCAGTTTTGATCCAGTCTCGGAGACCCAGTACTTC
TRBJ2-6	TRBD1	TRBV3-1	NA	CAGSGTGPSGANVLTF	TGTGCCGGCTCCGGGACAGGACCCTCTGGGGCCAACGTCCTGACTTTC
TRBJ2-2	TRBD2	TRBV10-3	NA	CAIRLAGGRTPGELFF	TGTGCCATCAGGCTAGCGGGGGGCCGAACACCCGGGGAGCTGTTTTTT
TRBJ1-2	TRBD1	TRBV11-2	NA	CASSPGQGAYPGGYTF	TGTGCCAGCAGCCCCGGACAGGGGGCATATCCGGGGGGCTACACCTTC
TRBJ1-2	TRBD1	TRBV12-3/TRBV12-4	many	CATETGRLNGYTF	TGTGCCACCGAGACAGGGAGGCTCAATGGCTACACCTTC
TRBJ2-1	TRBD1	TRBV12-3/TRBV12-4	many	CASSTWSGQGGYSYNEQFF	TGTGCCAGCAGTACTTGGTCCGGACAGGGGGGCTACTCCTACAATGAGCAGTTCTTC
TRBJ2-1	TRBD2	TRBV2	many	CASSQASGYNEQFF	TGTGCCAGCAGTCAGGCTAGCGGATACAATGAGCAGTTCTTC
TRBJ2-1	NA	TRBV19	few	CASSRTSGTTYNEQFF	TGTGCCAGTAGTAGGACTTCCGGGACCACCTACAATGAGCAGTTCTTC
TRBJ2-3	NA	TRBV2	many	CASSPTGGPDTQYF	TGTGCCAGCAGTCCGACCGGCGGGCCAGATACGCAGTATTTT
TRBJ2-5	NA	TRBV19	NA	CASSISKTWGPRETQYF	TGTGCCAGTAGTATTTCAAAAACGTGGGGTCCTCGAGAGACCCAGTACTTC
TRBJ1-3	NA	TRBV7-6	NA	CASSLERETGSGNTTYF	TGTGCCAGCAGCTTAGAAAGGGAGACGGGCTCTGGAAACACCACATATTTT
TRBJ1-1	NA	TRBV7-9	NA	CASSPPSLWRTEAFF	TGTGCCAGCAGCCCTCCTTCCCTGTGGCGAACTGAAGCTTTCTTT
TRBJ1-1	NA	TRBV9	few	CASSGQRDEAFF	TGTGCCAGCAGCGGCCAGAGGGATGAAGCTTTCTTT
TRBJ2-7	NA	TRBV11-2	many	CASSLGRGRSYEQYF	TGTGCCAGCAGCTTAGGCAGGGGTCGGTCCTACGAGCAGTACTTC
TRBJ1-1	TRBD1	TRBV5-1	NA	CASSHGTGGAFF	TGCGCCAGCAGCCACGGGACAGGGGGAGCTTTCTTT
TRBJ1-1	NA	TRBV3-1	many	CASTHGRGNTEAFF	TGTGCCAGCACACACGGGCGGGGGAACACTGAAGCTTTCTTT
TRBJ2-3	NA	TRBV7-2	NA	CASSPDRASGTDTQYF	TGTGCCAGCAGCCCCGATCGGGCTAGCGGCACAGATACGCAGTATTTT
TRBJ2-1	NA	TRBV19	NA	CASTHGSEQFF	TGTGCCAGTACCCATGGGAGTGAGCAGTTCTTC
TRBJ2-7	NA	TRBV28	many	CASSGRVYEQYF	TGTGCCAGCTCGGGCAGGGTCTACGAGCAGTACTTC
TRBJ2-1	NA	TRBV24-1	NA	CATGSGNEQFF	TGTGCCACCGGTTCGGGCAATGAGCAGTTCTTC
TRBJ2-1	NA	TRBV25-1	NA	CASSPLTPYNEQFF	TGTGCCAGCAGTCCCCTGACCCCCTACAATGAGCAGTTCTTC
TRBJ2-3	NA	TRBV2	few	CASSLQGLGTDTQYF	TGTGCCAGCAGTCTACAGGGCCTTGGCACAGATACGCAGTATTTT
TRBJ1-1	NA	TRBV20-1	many	CSATPGTRAGGTEAFF	TGCAGTGCTACCCCAGGGACCCGTGCAGGAGGAACTGAAGCTTTCTTT
TRBJ1-6	NA	TRBV9	NA	CASSGGSYLSYNSPLHF	TGTGCCAGCAGCGGCGGGTCTTACCTCTCCTATAATTCACCCCTCCACTTT
TRBJ1-3	NA	TRBV30	many	CAWETFSGNTIYF	TGTGCCTGGGAGACATTCTCTGGAAACACCATATATTTT